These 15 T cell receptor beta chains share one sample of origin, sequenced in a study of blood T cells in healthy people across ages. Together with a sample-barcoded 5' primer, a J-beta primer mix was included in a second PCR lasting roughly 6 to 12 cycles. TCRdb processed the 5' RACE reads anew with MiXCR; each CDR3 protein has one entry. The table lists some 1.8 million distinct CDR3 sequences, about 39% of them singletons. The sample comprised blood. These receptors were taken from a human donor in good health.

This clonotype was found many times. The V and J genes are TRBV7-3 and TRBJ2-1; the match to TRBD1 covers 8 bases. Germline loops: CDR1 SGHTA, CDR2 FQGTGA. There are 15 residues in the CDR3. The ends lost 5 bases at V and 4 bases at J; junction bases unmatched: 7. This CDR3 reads CASSTTGQEYNEQFF. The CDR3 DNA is TGTGCCAGCAGCACAACGGGACAGGAGTACAATGAGCAGTTCTTC.

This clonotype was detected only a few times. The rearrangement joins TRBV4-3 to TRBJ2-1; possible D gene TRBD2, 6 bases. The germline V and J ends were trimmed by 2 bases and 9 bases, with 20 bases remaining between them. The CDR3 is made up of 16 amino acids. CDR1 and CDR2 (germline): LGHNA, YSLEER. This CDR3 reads CASSQTPGGKDGEQFF. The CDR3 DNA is TGCGCCAGCAGCCAAACCCCTGGGGGGAAAGACGGTGAGCAGTTCTTC.

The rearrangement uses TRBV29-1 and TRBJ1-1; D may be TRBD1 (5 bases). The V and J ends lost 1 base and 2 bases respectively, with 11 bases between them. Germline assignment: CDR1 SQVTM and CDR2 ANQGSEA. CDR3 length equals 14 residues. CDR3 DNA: TGCAGCGTTGAAGCCGGGACGCACAACACTGAAGCTTTCTTT. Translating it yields CSVEAGTHNTEAFF.

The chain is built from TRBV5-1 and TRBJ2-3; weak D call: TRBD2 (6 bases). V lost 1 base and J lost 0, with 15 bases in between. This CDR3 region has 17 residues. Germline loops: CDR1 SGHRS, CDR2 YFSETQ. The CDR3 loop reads CASSLSSAGTSTDTQYF. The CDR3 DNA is TGCGCCAGCAGCTTGTCTTCGGCGGGGACCAGCACAGATACGCAGTATTTT.

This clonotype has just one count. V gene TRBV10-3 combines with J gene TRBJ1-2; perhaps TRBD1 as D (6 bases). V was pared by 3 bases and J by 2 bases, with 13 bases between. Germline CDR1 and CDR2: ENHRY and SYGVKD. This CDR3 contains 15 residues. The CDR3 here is CAISDPGAENYGYTF. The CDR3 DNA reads TGTGCCATCAGTGATCCAGGGGCCGAAAACTATGGCTACACCTTC.

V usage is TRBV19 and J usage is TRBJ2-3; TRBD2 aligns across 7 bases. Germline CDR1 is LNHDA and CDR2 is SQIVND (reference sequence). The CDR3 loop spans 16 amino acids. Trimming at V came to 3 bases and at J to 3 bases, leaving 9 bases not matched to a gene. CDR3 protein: CASSIFASGETDTQYF. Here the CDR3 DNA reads TGTGCCAGTAGTATCTTTGCCAGCGGGGAAACAGATACGCAGTATTTT.

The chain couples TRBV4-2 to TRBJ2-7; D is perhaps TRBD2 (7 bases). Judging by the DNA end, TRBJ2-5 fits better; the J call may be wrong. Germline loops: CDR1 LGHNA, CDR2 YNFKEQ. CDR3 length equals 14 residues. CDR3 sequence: CASSDPGEGETQYF. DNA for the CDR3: TGTGCCAGCAGCGATCCAGGGGAGGGGGAGACCCAGTACTTC.

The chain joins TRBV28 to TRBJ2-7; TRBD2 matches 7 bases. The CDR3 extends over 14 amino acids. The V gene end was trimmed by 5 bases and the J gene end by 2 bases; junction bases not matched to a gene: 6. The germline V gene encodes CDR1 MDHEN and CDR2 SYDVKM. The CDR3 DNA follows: TGTGCCAGCAGTCCACCTGGGGGGGCCTACGAGCAGTACTTC. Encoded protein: CASSPPGGAYEQYF.

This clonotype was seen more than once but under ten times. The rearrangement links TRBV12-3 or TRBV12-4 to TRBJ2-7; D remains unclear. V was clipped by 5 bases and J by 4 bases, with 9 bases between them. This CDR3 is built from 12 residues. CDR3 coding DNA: TGTGCCAGCAGTGTTGGAATATACGAGCAGTACTTC. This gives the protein CASSVGIYEQYF.

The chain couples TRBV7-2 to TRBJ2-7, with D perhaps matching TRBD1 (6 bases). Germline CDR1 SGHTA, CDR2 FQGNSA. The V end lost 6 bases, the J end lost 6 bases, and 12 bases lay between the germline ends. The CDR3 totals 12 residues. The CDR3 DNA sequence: TGTGCCAGCAGTTACAGGGCGCGCGAGCAGTACTTC. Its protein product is CASSYRAREQYF.

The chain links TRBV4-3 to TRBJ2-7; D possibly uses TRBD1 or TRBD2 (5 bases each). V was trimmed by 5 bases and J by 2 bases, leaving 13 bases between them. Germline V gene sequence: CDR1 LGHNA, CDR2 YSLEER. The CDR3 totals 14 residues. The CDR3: CASSSWDVPYEQYF. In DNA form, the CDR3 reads TGCGCCAGCAGCTCCTGGGACGTTCCCTACGAGCAGTACTTC.

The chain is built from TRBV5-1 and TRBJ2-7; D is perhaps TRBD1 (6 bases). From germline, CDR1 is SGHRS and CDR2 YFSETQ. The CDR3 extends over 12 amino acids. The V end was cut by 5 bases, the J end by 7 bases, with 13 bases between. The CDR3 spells CASRAGEGEQYF. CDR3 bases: TGCGCCAGCAGGGCAGGGGAAGGGGAGCAGTACTTC.

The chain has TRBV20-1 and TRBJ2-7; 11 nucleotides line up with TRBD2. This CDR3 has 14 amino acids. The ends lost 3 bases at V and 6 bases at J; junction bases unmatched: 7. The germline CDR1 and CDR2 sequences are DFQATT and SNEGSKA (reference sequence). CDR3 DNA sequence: TGCAGTGCTAGTAATAGCGGGGGGGCCCTCGAGCAGTACTTC. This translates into CSASNSGGALEQYF.

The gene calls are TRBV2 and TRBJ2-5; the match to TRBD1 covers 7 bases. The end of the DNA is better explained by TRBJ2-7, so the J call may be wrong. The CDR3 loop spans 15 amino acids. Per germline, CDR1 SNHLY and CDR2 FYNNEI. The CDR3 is CASSVRAGTVYEQYF. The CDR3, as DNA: TGTGCCAGCAGTGTGCGGGCAGGGACAGTCTACGAGCAGTACTTC.

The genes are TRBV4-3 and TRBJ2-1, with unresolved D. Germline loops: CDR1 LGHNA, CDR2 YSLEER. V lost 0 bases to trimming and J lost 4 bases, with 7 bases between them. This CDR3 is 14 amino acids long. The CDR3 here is CASSQEILYNEQFF. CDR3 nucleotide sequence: TGCGCCAGCAGCCAAGAAATACTTTACAATGAGCAGTTCTTC.